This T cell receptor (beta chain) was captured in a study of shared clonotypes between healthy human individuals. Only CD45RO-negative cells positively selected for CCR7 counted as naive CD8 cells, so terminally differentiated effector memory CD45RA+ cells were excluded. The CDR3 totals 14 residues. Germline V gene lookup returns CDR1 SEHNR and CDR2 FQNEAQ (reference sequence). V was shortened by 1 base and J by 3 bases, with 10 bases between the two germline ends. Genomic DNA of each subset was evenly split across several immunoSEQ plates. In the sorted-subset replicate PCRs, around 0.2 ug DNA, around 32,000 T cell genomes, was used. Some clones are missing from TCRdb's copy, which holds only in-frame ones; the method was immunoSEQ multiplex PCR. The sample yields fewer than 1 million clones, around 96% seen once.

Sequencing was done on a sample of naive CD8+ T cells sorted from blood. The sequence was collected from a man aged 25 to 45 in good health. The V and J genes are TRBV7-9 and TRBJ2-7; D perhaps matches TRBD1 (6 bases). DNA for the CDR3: TGTGCCAGCAGCTTAGTCGGACAGTTCTACGAGCAGTACTTC. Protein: CASSLVGQFYEQYF.